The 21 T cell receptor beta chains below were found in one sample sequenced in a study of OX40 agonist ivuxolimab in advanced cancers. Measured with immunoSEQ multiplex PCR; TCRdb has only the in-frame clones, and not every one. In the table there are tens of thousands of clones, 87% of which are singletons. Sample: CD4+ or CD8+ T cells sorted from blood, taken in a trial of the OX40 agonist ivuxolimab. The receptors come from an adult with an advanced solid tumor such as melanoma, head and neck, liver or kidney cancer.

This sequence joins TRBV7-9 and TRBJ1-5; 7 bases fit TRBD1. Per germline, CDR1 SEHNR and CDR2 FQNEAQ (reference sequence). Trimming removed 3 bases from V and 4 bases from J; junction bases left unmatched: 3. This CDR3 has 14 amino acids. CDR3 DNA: TGTGCCAGCAGCTTGGGACAGCCAAATCAGCCCCAGCATTTT. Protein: CASSLGQPNQPQHF.

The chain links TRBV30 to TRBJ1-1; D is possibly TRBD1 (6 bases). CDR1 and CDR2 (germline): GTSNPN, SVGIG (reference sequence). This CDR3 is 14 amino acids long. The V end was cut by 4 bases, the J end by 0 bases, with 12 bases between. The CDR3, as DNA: TGTGCCTGGAAGAAACACAGGGTGAACACTGAAGCTTTCTTT. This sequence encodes CAWKKHRVNTEAFF.

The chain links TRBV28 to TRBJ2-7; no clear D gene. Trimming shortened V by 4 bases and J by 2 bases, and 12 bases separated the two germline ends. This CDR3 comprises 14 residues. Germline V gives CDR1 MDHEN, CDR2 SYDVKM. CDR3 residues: CASSSSGGAYEQYF. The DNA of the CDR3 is TGTGCCAGCAGTTCATCGGGCGGAGCCTACGAGCAGTACTTC.

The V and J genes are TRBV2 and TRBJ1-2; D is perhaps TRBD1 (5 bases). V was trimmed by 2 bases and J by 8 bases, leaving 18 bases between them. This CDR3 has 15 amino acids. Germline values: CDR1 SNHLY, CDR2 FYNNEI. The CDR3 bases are TGTGCCAGCAGTGAACGGGGGACCTTATATGGGGGCTACACCTTC. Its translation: CASSERGTLYGGYTF.

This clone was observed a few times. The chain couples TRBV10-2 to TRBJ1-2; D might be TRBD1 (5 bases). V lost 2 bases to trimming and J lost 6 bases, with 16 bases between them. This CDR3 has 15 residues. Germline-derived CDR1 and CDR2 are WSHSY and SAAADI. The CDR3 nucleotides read TGCGCCAGCAGTGAGCGGCAACAGGTTGGCCATGGCTACACCTTC. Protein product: CASSERQQVGHGYTF.

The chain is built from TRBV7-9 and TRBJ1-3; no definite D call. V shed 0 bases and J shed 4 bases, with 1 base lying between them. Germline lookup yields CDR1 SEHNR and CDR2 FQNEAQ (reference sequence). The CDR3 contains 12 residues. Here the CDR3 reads CASSLAGNTIYF. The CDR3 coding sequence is TGTGCCAGCAGCTTAGCGGGAAACACCATATATTTT.

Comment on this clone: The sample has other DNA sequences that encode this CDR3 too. CDR3 in DNA: TGCAGCGCCACATACCTAGCGGGTATGACAGATACGCAGTATTTT. Amino acids: CSATYLAGMTDTQYF. V gene TRBV29-1 combines with J gene TRBJ2-3; 8 nucleotides agree with TRBD2. This CDR3 region has 15 residues. The germline V gene encodes CDR1 SQVTM and CDR2 ANQGSEA. Trimming removed 7 bases from V and 3 bases from J; junction bases left unmatched: 12.

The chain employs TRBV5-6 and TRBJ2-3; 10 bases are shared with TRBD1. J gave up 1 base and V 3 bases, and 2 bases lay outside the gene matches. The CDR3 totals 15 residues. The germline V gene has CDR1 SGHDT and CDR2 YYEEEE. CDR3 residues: CASSWDRGRTDTQYF. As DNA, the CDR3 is TGTGCCAGCAGCTGGGACAGGGGACGCACAGATACGCAGTATTTT.

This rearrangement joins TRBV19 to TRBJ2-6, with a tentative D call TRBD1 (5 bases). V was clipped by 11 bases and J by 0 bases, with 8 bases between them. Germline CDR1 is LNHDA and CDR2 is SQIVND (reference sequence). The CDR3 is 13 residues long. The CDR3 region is CASGISGANVLTF. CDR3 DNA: TGTGCCTCAGGGATCTCTGGGGCCAACGTCCTGACTTTC. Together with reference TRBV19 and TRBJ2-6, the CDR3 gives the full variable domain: DGGITQSPKYLFRKEGQNVTLSCEQNLNHDAMYWYRQDPGQGLRLIYYSQIVNDFQKGDIAEGYSVSREKKESFPLTVTSAQKNPTAFYLCASGISGANVLTFGAGSRLTVL.

The CDR3 is CASSLSRSGREETQYF. Here the CDR3 DNA reads TGTGCCAGCAGCTTATCTCGGTCAGGGAGAGAAGAGACCCAGTACTTC. The chain links TRBV11-2 to TRBJ2-5; D may correspond to TRBD1 or TRBD2 (5 bases each). The CDR3 loop spans 16 amino acids. The V end lost 2 bases, the J end lost 3 bases, and 16 bases lay between the germline ends. The germline gives CDR1 SGHAT, CDR2 FQNNGV.

CDR3 in amino acids: CASSLEGLQLYNEQFF. The CDR3 DNA follows: TGTGCCAGCAGCTTGGAGGGACTCCAACTCTACAATGAGCAGTTCTTC. The chain has TRBV7-8 and TRBJ2-1; D possibly corresponds to TRBD2 (6 bases). V lost 3 bases and J 3 bases, leaving 15 bases between the germline ends. CDR3 length: 16 residues. Germline lookup yields CDR1 SGHVS and CDR2 FQNEAQ.

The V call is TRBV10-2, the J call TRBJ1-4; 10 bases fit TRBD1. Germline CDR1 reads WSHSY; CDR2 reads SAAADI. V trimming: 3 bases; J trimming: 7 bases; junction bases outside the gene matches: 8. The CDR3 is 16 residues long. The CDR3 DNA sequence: TGCGCCAGCAGTGATTTCGGACAGGGGGGCACTGAAAAACTGTTTTTT. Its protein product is CASSDFGQGGTEKLFF.

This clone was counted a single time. CDR3 nucleotide sequence: TGTGCCAGTAGTGACCCGGGGCAGTTCCAAGAGACCCAGTACTTC. It is translated as CASSDPGQFQETQYF. The chain links TRBV19 to TRBJ2-5; D tentatively reads TRBD1 or TRBD2 (5 bases each). V shed 5 bases and J shed 1 base, with 14 bases lying between them. The CDR3 is 15 residues long. Germline loops: CDR1 LNHDA, CDR2 SQIVND (reference sequence).

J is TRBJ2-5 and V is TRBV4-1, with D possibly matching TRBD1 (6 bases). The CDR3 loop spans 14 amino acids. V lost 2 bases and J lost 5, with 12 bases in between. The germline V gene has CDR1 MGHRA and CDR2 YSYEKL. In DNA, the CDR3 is TGCGCCAGCAGCCAAAAACAGGGTTGGGAGACCCAGTACTTC. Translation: CASSQKQGWETQYF.

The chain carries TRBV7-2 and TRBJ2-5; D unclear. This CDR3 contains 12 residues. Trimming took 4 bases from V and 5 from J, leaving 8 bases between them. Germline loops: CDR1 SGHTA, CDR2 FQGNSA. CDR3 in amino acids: CASSSRPETQYF. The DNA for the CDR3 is TGTGCCAGCAGCTCCCGCCCGGAGACCCAGTACTTC.

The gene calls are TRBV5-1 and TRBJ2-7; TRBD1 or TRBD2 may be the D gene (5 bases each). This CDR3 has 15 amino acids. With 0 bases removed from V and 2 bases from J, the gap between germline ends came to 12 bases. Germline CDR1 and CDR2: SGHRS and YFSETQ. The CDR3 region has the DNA TGCGCCAGCAGCTTGGCCGGGACCGGGACCTACGAGCAGTACTTC. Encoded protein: CASSLAGTGTYEQYF.

CDR3 sequence (DNA): TGTGCCAGCAGCCCGAAGGGCTATACCTACGAGCAGTACTTC. Translation: CASSPKGYTYEQYF. The chain combines TRBV7-6 with TRBJ2-7; D gene unclear. V lost 5 bases and J lost 2, with 13 bases in between. The CDR3 is 14 residues long. In germline, CDR1 is SGHVS, CDR2 FNYEAQ.

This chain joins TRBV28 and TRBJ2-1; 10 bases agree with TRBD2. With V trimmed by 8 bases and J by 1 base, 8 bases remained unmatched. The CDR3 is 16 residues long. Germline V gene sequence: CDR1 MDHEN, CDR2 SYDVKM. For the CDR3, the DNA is TGTGCCAGCCGACTAGCGGGCGCCCGATCCTACAATGAGCAGTTCTTC. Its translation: CASRLAGARSYNEQFF.

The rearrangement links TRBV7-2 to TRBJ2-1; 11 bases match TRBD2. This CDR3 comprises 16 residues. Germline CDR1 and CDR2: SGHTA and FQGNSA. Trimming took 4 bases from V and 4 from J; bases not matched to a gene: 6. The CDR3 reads CASSYSGTSGYNEQFF. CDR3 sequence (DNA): TGTGCCAGCAGCTACTCCGGGACTAGCGGTTACAATGAGCAGTTCTTC.

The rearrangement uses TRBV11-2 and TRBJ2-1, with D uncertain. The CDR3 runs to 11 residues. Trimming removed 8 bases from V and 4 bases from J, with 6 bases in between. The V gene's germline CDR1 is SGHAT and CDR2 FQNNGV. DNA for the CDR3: TGTGCCAGCCGACTTTACAATGAGCAGTTCTTC. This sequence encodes CASRLYNEQFF.

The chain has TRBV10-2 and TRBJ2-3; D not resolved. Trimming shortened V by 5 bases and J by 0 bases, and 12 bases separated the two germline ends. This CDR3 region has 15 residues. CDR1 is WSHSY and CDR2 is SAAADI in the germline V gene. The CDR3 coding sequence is TGCGCCAGCAGTCGCTTGGAGCTTAGCACAGATACGCAGTATTTT. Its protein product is CASSRLELSTDTQYF.